The entry below describes one T cell receptor (beta chain). The antigen remains unidentified. This sample is part of a study of T cell responses to AZD1222 COVID-19 vaccine. The study's findings and limits: Sampled repertoires all dated from after the peak T cell response. Females made up more of the donors, who were largely white British, and clonal diversity may have come out too low. Baseline seropositivity characterized only a handful of AZD1222 recipients.

The germline gives CDR1 MNHNY, CDR2 SVGAGI (reference sequence). The CDR3 sequence is 12 residues long. V was shortened by 5 bases and J by 5 bases, with 9 bases between the two germline ends. Only in-frame clones appear in the TCRdb table, and some are missing; sequencing was by immunoSEQ multiplex PCR. The sample lists over 100,000 clones; around 87% were seen once. The genes are TRBV6-6 and TRBJ2-5, with D possibly called TRBD1 or TRBD2 (5 bases each). This material consisted of peripheral blood, taken on day 0 of AZD1222 vaccination. This clonotype originated in an adult in good health. The CDR3 DNA is TGTGCCAGCAGTACTTGGGGGGAGACCCAGTACTTC. Its protein is CASSTWGETQYF.